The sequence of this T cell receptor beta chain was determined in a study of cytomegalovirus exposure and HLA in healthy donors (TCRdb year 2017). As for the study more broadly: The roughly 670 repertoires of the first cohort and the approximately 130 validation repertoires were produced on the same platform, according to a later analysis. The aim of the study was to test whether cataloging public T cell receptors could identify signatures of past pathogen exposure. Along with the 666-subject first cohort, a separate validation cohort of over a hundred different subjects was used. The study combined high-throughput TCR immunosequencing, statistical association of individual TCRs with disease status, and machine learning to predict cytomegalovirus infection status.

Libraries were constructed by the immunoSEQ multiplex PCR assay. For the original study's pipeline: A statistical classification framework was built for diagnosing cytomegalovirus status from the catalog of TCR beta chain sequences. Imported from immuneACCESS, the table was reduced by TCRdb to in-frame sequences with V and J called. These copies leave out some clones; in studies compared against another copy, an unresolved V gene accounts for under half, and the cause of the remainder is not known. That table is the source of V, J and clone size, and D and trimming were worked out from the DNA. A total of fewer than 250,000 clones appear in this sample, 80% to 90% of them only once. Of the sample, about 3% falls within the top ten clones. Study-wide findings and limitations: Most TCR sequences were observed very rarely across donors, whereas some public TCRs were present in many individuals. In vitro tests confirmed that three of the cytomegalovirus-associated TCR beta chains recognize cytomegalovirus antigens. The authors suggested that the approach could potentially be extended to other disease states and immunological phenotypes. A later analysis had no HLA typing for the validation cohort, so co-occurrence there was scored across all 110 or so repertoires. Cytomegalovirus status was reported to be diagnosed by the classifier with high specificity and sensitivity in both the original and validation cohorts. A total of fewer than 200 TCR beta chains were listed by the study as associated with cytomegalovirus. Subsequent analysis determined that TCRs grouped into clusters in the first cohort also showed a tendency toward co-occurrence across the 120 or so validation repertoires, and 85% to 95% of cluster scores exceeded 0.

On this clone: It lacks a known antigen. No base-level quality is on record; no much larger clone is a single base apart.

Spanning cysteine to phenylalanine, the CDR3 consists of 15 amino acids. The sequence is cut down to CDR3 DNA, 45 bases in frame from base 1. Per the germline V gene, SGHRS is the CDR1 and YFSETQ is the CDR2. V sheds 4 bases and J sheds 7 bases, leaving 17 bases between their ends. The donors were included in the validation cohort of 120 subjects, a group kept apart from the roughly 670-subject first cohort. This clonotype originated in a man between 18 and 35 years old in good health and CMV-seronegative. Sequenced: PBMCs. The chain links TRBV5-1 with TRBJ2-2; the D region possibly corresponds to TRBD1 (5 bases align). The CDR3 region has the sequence CASSLKTDPGGELFF. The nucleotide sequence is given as TGCGCCAGCAGCCTGAAGACAGATCCGGGCGGGGAGCTGTTTTTT.